Here is one T cell receptor beta chain with its context. The antigen is undetermined. Clones were read by immunoSEQ multiplex PCR, and TCRdb kept only the in-frame ones, dropping some. The sample shows 130,000 or so clones, less than 85% of them seen only once. This entry belongs to a study of radiation and T cells in renal cell carcinoma. Study overall: Nephrectomy followed 15 Gy stereotactic body radiation by 4 weeks. General observations from the study: Without pretreatment biopsies, baseline tumor clonotype presence was undetermined. From baseline, blood top tumor clonotypes peaked at 2 weeks post-radiation.

Documented time point: baseline pretreatment blood. The treatment: 15 Gy SBRT to primary tumor, nephrectomy 4 weeks later. The patient's renal cell carcinoma had clear cell pathology. After removal of 6 bases from V and 1 base from J, the junction contained 8 bases not matched to a gene. The CDR3 consists of 15 residues. Germline V gene data show CDR1 as SGHTA and CDR2 as FQGTGA. The chain carries TRBV7-3 and TRBJ1-1; 7 bases fit TRBD1. The source was blood, collected from a patient whose treatment included radiotherapy and nephrectomy. The TCR comes from a woman aged 50 to 65 with renal cell carcinoma. The DNA of the CDR3 is TGTGCCAGCAGATCAGGGGGTGTAGGGAACACTGAAGCTTTCTTT. This translates into CASRSGGVGNTEAFF.